This entry lists 28 T cell receptor beta chains sequenced from one sample in a study of control samples from healthy donors and cancer patients. Measured with immunoSEQ multiplex PCR; TCRdb has only the in-frame clones, and not every one. This sample has around 200,000 clones; 91% occur once, and the top ten carry 1.5%. The sample taken for sequencing was blood. All receptors come from a woman in her twenties or thirties in good health.

The chain recombines TRBV12-3 or TRBV12-4 with TRBJ1-5; TRBD1 is a possible D gene (5 bases). The CDR3 loop spans 13 amino acids. V was cut by 4 bases and J by 6 bases, with 10 bases left in between. CDR3 DNA sequence: TGTGCCAGCAGTTGGGGGGGGGTTCAGCCCCAGCATTTT. Protein product: CASSWGGVQPQHF.

The gene calls are TRBV6-1 and TRBJ1-4; D unclear. V shed 1 base and J shed 0 bases, with 3 bases lying between them. The CDR3 has 14 residues. CDR1 and CDR2 from the germline V gene are MNHNS and SASEGT. The CDR3 sequence is CASSEGPTNEKLFF. CDR3 bases: TGTGCCAGCAGTGAAGGGCCAACTAATGAAAAACTGTTTTTT.

CDR3 loop: CASSSTSGNYNEQFF. Here the CDR3 DNA reads TGTGCCAGCAGCTCGACTAGCGGGAATTACAATGAGCAGTTCTTC. The rearrangement joins TRBV7-3 to TRBJ2-1; 11 nucleotides agree with TRBD2. This CDR3 has 15 residues. Per the germline V gene, CDR1 is SGHTA and CDR2 is FQGTGA. V dropped 4 bases and J dropped 4; count of bases not matched to a gene: 3.

This clone was observed a single time. This sequence may be a read error, since a much larger clone differs from it by one base. The V and J genes are TRBV12-3 or TRBV12-4 and TRBJ1-2; no clear D. The CDR3 has 12 amino acids. V lost 4 bases and J lost 2, with 5 bases in between. The DNA for the CDR3 is TGTGCCAGCAGTTACGGGAACTATGGCTACACCTTC. Translating gives CASSYGNYGYTF.

The chain is built from TRBV7-2 and TRBJ2-1, with 11 bases aligning to TRBD2. The CDR3 length is 15 residues. The J segment lost 4 bases and the V segment lost 7 bases, leaving 6 bases of the junction unmatched. Germline lookup yields CDR1 SGHTA and CDR2 FQGNSA. The CDR3 DNA follows: TGTGCCAGCACCCCGACTAGCGGGGATTACAATGAGCAGTTCTTC. Its protein is CASTPTSGDYNEQFF.

The chain is built from TRBV5-4 and TRBJ2-7; D is ambiguous. Germline assignment: CDR1 SGHNT and CDR2 YYREEE (reference sequence). The V gene lost 1 base and the J gene lost 2 bases, with 7 bases spanning the gap. The CDR3 loop spans 13 amino acids. CDR3 coding DNA: TGTGCCAGCAGCTTGAGTACAGCCTACGAGCAGTACTTC. It translates to CASSLSTAYEQYF.

V is TRBV28 and J is TRBJ1-1; 12 bases are shared with TRBD1. Trimming removed 5 bases from V and 5 bases from J; junction bases left unmatched: 12. Germline CDR1 MDHEN, CDR2 SYDVKM. The CDR3 totals 17 residues. The CDR3 nucleotides are TGTGCCAGCAGTCCCGGGACAGGGGGCAGAAAACGGACTGAAGCTTTCTTT. Amino acid sequence: CASSPGTGGRKRTEAFF.

The chain uses TRBV6-6 and TRBJ2-7, with 7 bases lining up with TRBD2. The CDR3 consists of 15 residues. Germline loops: CDR1 MNHNY, CDR2 SVGAGI (reference sequence). V lost 0 bases to trimming and J lost 2 bases; unmatched junction nucleotides: 4. The CDR3 DNA sequence: TGTGCCAGCAGTTACTCGCGGGAGTCTCCCTACGAGCAGTACTTC. Encoded protein: CASSYSRESPYEQYF.

The chain links TRBV27 to TRBJ2-7; TRBD2 matches at 7 bases. Germline CDR1 and CDR2: MNHEY and SMNVEV (reference sequence). With V trimmed by 0 bases and J by 1 base, 3 bases remained unmatched. This CDR3 has 15 residues. The CDR3 region has the DNA TGTGCCAGCAGTTTATCCGGACTAGTATCCTACGAGCAGTACTTC. This codes for CASSLSGLVSYEQYF.

The chain uses TRBV3-1 (or the pseudogene TRBV3-2) and TRBJ2-1, with D uncertain. The V end was cut by 1 base, the J end by 6 bases, with 10 bases between. Germline CDR1 LGHDT, CDR2 YNNKEL (reference sequence). This CDR3 contains 14 residues. CDR3 bases: TGTGCCAGCAGCCAAGCGGCTGGGTTCAATGAGCAGTTCTTC. It yields the protein CASSQAAGFNEQFF.

Only a few counts were recorded for this clone. The J gene is TRBJ1-6, the V gene TRBV28, with 7 bases that match TRBD1. Trimming at V came to 5 bases and at J to 7 bases, leaving 8 bases not matched to a gene. The CDR3 has 15 residues. Germline loops: CDR1 MDHEN, CDR2 SYDVKM. The CDR3 DNA sequence: TGTGCCAGCAGTCCTGGGGACAGCTCAAATTCACCCCTCCACTTT. This translates into CASSPGDSSNSPLHF.

This sequence joins TRBV7-9 and TRBJ1-3; D uncertain. CDR3 size: 14 residues. Germline CDR1 reads SEHNR; CDR2 reads FQNEAQ (reference sequence). Trimming shortened V by 1 base and J by 0 bases, and 4 bases separated the two germline ends. The CDR3, as DNA: TGTGCCAGCAGCTTAGTCAGCTCTGGAAACACCATATATTTT. This sequence encodes CASSLVSSGNTIYF.

CDR3 sequence reads: CASSPWTGYNEQFF. CDR3 DNA sequence: TGTGCCAGCAGCCCCTGGACGGGTTACAATGAGCAGTTCTTC. The chain links TRBV7-7 to TRBJ2-1, with D hard to call. The ends were cut back, 5 bases at V and 4 bases at J, with 12 bases in the middle. CDR3 length: 14 residues. CDR1 and CDR2 from the germline V gene are SSHAT and FNYEAQ (reference sequence).

This rearrangement joins TRBV5-5 to TRBJ2-7, with TRBD2 matching 10 bases. Germline V gene sequence: CDR1 SGHKS, CDR2 YYEKEE (reference sequence). This CDR3 is 15 amino acids long. V gave up 4 bases and J gave up 4 bases; unmatched junction bases: 8. CDR3 nucleotide sequence: TGTGCCAGCAGCCCCCGGACTAGCGGAAATTACGAGCAGTACTTC. This translates into CASSPRTSGNYEQYF.

The chain has TRBV2 and TRBJ2-2; D ambiguous. The ends were cut back, 2 bases at V and 0 bases at J, with 4 bases in the middle. The CDR3 contains 14 residues. Per germline, CDR1 SNHLY and CDR2 FYNNEI. The CDR3 protein is CASSERPNTGELFF. DNA for the CDR3: TGTGCCAGCAGTGAAAGGCCGAACACCGGGGAGCTGTTTTTT.

The chain joins TRBV19 to TRBJ1-3; no clear D gene. This CDR3 has 14 residues. V lost 3 bases and J lost 1, with 7 bases in between. Germline V gene sequence: CDR1 LNHDA, CDR2 SQIVND (reference sequence). The CDR3 bases are TGTGCCAGTAGTATCGGACGGTCTGGAAACACCATATATTTT. This gives the protein CASSIGRSGNTIYF.

The chain has TRBV3-1 (or the pseudogene TRBV3-2) and TRBJ1-2; D possibly corresponds to TRBD1 (6 bases). The CDR3 has 14 residues. The V gene's germline CDR1 is LGHDT and CDR2 YNNKEL (reference sequence). Trimming pared 4 bases from V and 0 bases from J, leaving 9 bases between. CDR3: CASSLYRANYGYTF. The CDR3 nucleotides read TGTGCCAGCAGCCTATACAGGGCTAACTATGGCTACACCTTC.

The CDR3, as DNA: TGCGCCAGCAGCCAAGCACAGGGGGCTGGCTATAATTCACCCCTCCACTTT. This translates into CASSQAQGAGYNSPLHF. The chain uses TRBV4-1 and TRBJ1-6, with 9 bases aligning to TRBD1. The CDR3 sequence is 17 residues long. Germline CDR1 MGHRA, CDR2 YSYEKL. Trimming took 1 base from V and 3 from J; bases not matched to a gene: 4.

V gene TRBV18 combines with J gene TRBJ2-2; D is unclear. This CDR3 is built from 13 residues. Trimming removed 0 bases at V and 4 bases at J, with 3 bases between. The germline V gene has CDR1 KGHSH and CDR2 LQKENI. This CDR3 reads CASSPPATGELFF. In DNA, the CDR3 is TGTGCCAGCTCACCACCGGCCACCGGGGAGCTGTTTTTT.

The chain recombines TRBV15 with TRBJ2-7, with D perhaps TRBD1 (6 bases). In germline, CDR1 is LNHNV, CDR2 YYDKDF (reference sequence). V lost 0 bases and J lost 3, with 9 bases in between. The CDR3 has 14 amino acids. The CDR3 is CATSRDGQLYEQYF. The CDR3 DNA reads as TGTGCCACCAGCAGAGATGGACAGCTCTACGAGCAGTACTTC.

The rearrangement links TRBV9 to TRBJ1-1; 8 bases are a match to TRBD1. CDR3 length: 14 residues. Germline CDR1 SGDLS, CDR2 YYNGEE. V was pared by 3 bases and J by 2 bases, with 3 bases of the junction left unmatched. The CDR3 reads CASSGTGSNTEAFF. In nucleotides, the CDR3 is TGTGCCAGCAGCGGGACAGGGTCTAACACTGAAGCTTTCTTT.

The chain is built from TRBV2 and TRBJ1-1; maybe TRBD1 (6 bases). The V and J ends lost 5 bases and 0 bases respectively, with 10 bases between them. Looked up from germline, CDR1 is SNHLY and CDR2 is FYNNEI. CDR3 length: 14 amino acids. CDR3 amino acids: CASSRQAMNTEAFF. In DNA form, the CDR3 reads TGTGCCAGCAGTCGACAGGCAATGAACACTGAAGCTTTCTTT.

This rearrangement joins TRBV5-1 to TRBJ2-2; a weak D match, TRBD2 (6 bases). The CDR3 spans 14 residues. Germline V gene data show CDR1 as SGHRS and CDR2 as YFSETQ. V lost 5 bases to trimming and J lost 2 bases, with 10 bases between them. The CDR3 sequence is CASSRDFNTGELFF. In DNA form, the CDR3 reads TGCGCCAGCAGTCGGGACTTTAACACCGGGGAGCTGTTTTTT.

This sequence joins TRBV9 and TRBJ2-3; 7 bases align to TRBD2. This CDR3 comprises 15 residues. Germline trimming cut 6 bases from V and 0 bases from J; bases unmatched to any gene: 7. Per the germline V gene, CDR1 is SGDLS and CDR2 is YYNGEE. The CDR3 bases are TGTGCCAGCACACGAAGCGGGATTAGCACAGATACGCAGTATTTT. Its translation is CASTRSGISTDTQYF.

The chain recombines TRBV5-6 with TRBJ2-7, with 7 positions matching TRBD2. Per germline, CDR1 SGHDT and CDR2 YYEEEE. Germline trimming cut 2 bases from V and 4 bases from J; bases unmatched to any gene: 3. The CDR3 has 13 residues. CDR3 DNA sequence: TGTGCCAGCAGCTTACCTAGCGGATACGAGCAGTACTTC. Protein sequence: CASSLPSGYEQYF.

The genes are TRBV24-1 and TRBJ2-1, with 7 bases aligning to TRBD1. V lost 6 bases, J lost 7 bases, and 11 bases stayed unmatched. CDR1 and CDR2 from the germline V gene are KGHDR and SFDVKD. This CDR3 contains 15 residues. The CDR3 loop is CATSPPGGMGNEQFF. As DNA, the CDR3 is TGTGCCACCAGTCCGCCAGGGGGAATGGGAAATGAGCAGTTCTTC.

The V gene is TRBV19, the J gene TRBJ2-2; D may be TRBD1 (7 bases). Germline V gives CDR1 LNHDA, CDR2 SQIVND (reference sequence). The V end lost 4 bases, the J end lost 0 bases, and 15 bases lay between the germline ends. CDR3 length equals 17 residues. The CDR3 nucleotides are TGTGCCAGTAGTAAACCCAGGGGGGCGACGAACACCGGGGAGCTGTTTTTT. The encoded protein is CASSKPRGATNTGELFF.

With respect to this clone: The same CDR3 arises from other DNA sequences in this sample as well. The chain carries TRBV3-1 (or the pseudogene TRBV3-2) and TRBJ1-3; D not certain. Trimming took off 3 bases at V and 1 base at J, with 4 bases between the two ends. The germline V gene has CDR1 LGHDT and CDR2 YNNKEL (reference sequence). The CDR3 sequence is 13 residues long. CDR3 amino acids: CASSQGSGNTIYF. The CDR3 bases are TGTGCCAGCAGCCAGGGGTCTGGAAACACCATATATTTT.